The 21 T cell receptor beta chains given below trace back to one sample, sequenced in a study of shared T cell receptors in the human thymus. TCRdb keeps only in-frame clones here, not all; method: immunoSEQ multiplex PCR. The sample has 700,000 or so clones, approximately 83% seen once. This sample also appeared in a second study, on human thymus T cells.

Material for sequencing was thymocytes. The receptors come from a girl in the first two years of life with a congenital heart defect.

The chain joins TRBV25-1 to TRBJ2-6; TRBD2 matches 7 bases. Germline V gene lookup returns CDR1 MGHDK and CDR2 SYGVNS. V gave up 4 bases and J gave up 0 bases; unmatched junction bases: 6. The length of the CDR3 is 17 residues. CDR3 protein: CASSGLAEPSGANVLTF. CDR3 bases: TGTGCCAGCAGTGGCCTAGCGGAGCCCTCTGGGGCCAACGTCCTGACTTTC.

This chain connects TRBV7-2 to TRBJ1-5; D perhaps matches TRBD1 (5 bases). The V gene's germline CDR1 is SGHTA and CDR2 FQGNSA. V was pared by 0 bases and J by 7 bases, with 19 bases between. This CDR3 contains 17 residues. The DNA for the CDR3 is TGTGCCAGCAGCTTAGCCCGCGAATCCGGGGAGGGGCAGCCCCAGCATTTT. Translation: CASSLARESGEGQPQHF. The full variable domain, rest sourced from reference TRBV7-2 and TRBJ1-5, is GAGVSQSPSNKVTEKGKDVELRCDPISGHTALYWYRQSLGQGLEFLIYFQGNSAPDKSGLPSDRFSAERTGGSVSTLTIQRTQQEDSAVYLCASSLARESGEGQPQHFGDGTRLSIL.

The V call is TRBV5-6, the J call TRBJ2-7, with 8 bases lining up with TRBD1. The germline gives CDR1 SGHDT, CDR2 YYEEEE. The CDR3 sequence is 13 residues long. V gave up 6 bases and J gave up 5 bases; unmatched junction bases: 7. In nucleotides, the CDR3 is TGTGCCAGCACCACAGGGGGGATCCACGAGCAGTACTTC. It is translated as CASTTGGIHEQYF.

The V gene is TRBV4-2, the J gene TRBJ2-7; 10 positions agree with TRBD1. The CDR3 loop spans 16 amino acids. J gave up 9 bases and V 3 bases, and 14 bases lay outside the gene matches. CDR1 and CDR2 from the germline V gene are LGHNA and YNFKEQ. Written as DNA, the CDR3 is TGTGCCAGCAGCCAGTACACGGGACAGGGGAAACGCGGGCAGTACTTC. It codes for CASSQYTGQGKRGQYF.

This chain links TRBV28 with TRBJ2-6, with TRBD1 as a possible D gene (5 bases). Germline V gene sequence: CDR1 MDHEN, CDR2 SYDVKM. Trimming removed 11 bases from V and 0 bases from J, with 8 bases in between. There are 13 residues in the CDR3. Written as DNA, the CDR3 is TGTGCCTCCAGGGCCTCTGGGGCCAACGTCCTGACTTTC. Translated, it gives CASRASGANVLTF.

The gene calls are TRBV7-9 and TRBJ2-7, with TRBD1 matching 10 bases. The V gene's germline CDR1 is SEHNR and CDR2 FQNEAQ (reference sequence). V dropped 5 bases and J dropped 2; count of bases not matched to a gene: 12. The CDR3 totals 17 residues. CDR3 sequence reads: CASSPKTYGQGAYEQYF. The CDR3 region has the DNA TGTGCCAGCAGCCCTAAAACCTACGGACAGGGGGCCTACGAGCAGTACTTC.

The chain has TRBV10-1 and TRBJ2-1; 7 bases are shared with TRBD2. This CDR3 has 14 residues. V lost 9 bases, J lost 6 bases, and 11 bases stayed unmatched. Germline V lookup: CDR1 WNHNN, CDR2 SYGVQD (reference sequence). CDR3 coding DNA: TGCGCCAGGGCGACGGGCGGGGGTTTCAATGAGCAGTTCTTC. This sequence encodes CARATGGGFNEQFF.

The chain couples TRBV19 to TRBJ1-5; D is uncertain. With 4 bases removed from V and 0 bases from J, the gap between germline ends came to 10 bases. Germline-derived CDR1 and CDR2 are LNHDA and SQIVND (reference sequence). The CDR3 is 15 residues long. CDR3: CASSSQSYSNQPQHF. The CDR3 DNA sequence: TGTGCCAGTAGTAGCCAGTCATATAGCAATCAGCCCCAGCATTTT.

This clone was found a few times. The rearrangement links TRBV4-3 to TRBJ1-2; D ambiguous. Trimming removed 0 bases from V and 7 bases from J, with 6 bases in between. This CDR3 has 12 amino acids. Germline V gene sequence: CDR1 LGHNA, CDR2 YSLEER. This CDR3 reads CASSQEGGGYTF. In DNA form, the CDR3 reads TGCGCCAGCAGCCAAGAAGGAGGTGGCTACACCTTC.

This sequence joins TRBV6-1 and TRBJ1-6; 9 bases are a match to TRBD1. Germline V gene sequence: CDR1 MNHNS, CDR2 SASEGT. The V gene end was trimmed by 8 bases and the J gene end by 8 bases; junction bases not matched to a gene: 10. This CDR3 contains 15 residues. The DNA of the CDR3 is TGTGCCAGCGTACGGGGGACAGGGCGGCATTCACCCCTCCACTTT. Translating it yields CASVRGTGRHSPLHF.

The chain recombines TRBV7-2 with TRBJ2-3, with 13 bases that match TRBD2. J lost 1 base, V lost 3 bases, and 4 bases had no gene match. The CDR3 has 17 amino acids. Germline V gene data show CDR1 as SGHTA and CDR2 as FQGNSA. CDR3 nucleotide sequence: TGTGCCAGCAGCTTCGACGGGACTAGCGGGGGCACAGATACGCAGTATTTT. Amino acids: CASSFDGTSGGTDTQYF.

V gene TRBV13 combines with J gene TRBJ1-4, with D perhaps TRBD1 (5 bases). CDR1 is PRHDT and CDR2 is FYEKMQ in the germline V gene (reference sequence). The CDR3 runs to 15 residues. V lost 4 bases and J 0 bases, leaving 9 bases between the germline ends. The CDR3 nucleotides are TGTGCCAGCAGCTCCCAGGGTGCAACTAATGAAAAACTGTTTTTT. Translating gives CASSSQGATNEKLFF.

V and J are TRBV28 and TRBJ2-7; D is unclear. The CDR3 contains 14 residues. The germline V gene has CDR1 MDHEN and CDR2 SYDVKM. The V and J ends lost 4 bases and 6 bases respectively, with 16 bases between them. The chain's CDR3 is CASSYGVPFSEQYF. CDR3 DNA: TGTGCCAGCAGTTACGGTGTACCCTTCTCCGAGCAGTACTTC.

The gene calls are TRBV19 and TRBJ1-1, with 8 bases identical to TRBD1. Germline V gene sequence: CDR1 LNHDA, CDR2 SQIVND (reference sequence). The J segment lost 7 bases and the V segment lost 2 bases, leaving 9 bases of the junction unmatched. The CDR3 extends over 15 amino acids. The CDR3 region is CASSIRAGGRGEAFF. As DNA, the CDR3 is TGTGCCAGTAGTATAAGGGCAGGGGGCAGGGGTGAAGCTTTCTTT.

This chain joins TRBV29-1 and TRBJ2-7; the match to TRBD2 covers 8 bases. J gave up 12 bases and V 4 bases, and 14 bases lay outside the gene matches. CDR1 and CDR2 (germline): SQVTM, ANQGSEA. The CDR3 sequence is 13 residues long. For the CDR3, the DNA is TGCAGCGTTGCAGCGGGGGAGGCGCCTGGTGTGTACTTC. Translating gives CSVAAGEAPGVYF.

V and J are TRBV28 and TRBJ1-2, with no clear D. V lost 5 bases and J 2 bases, leaving 15 bases between the germline ends. This CDR3 is built from 15 residues. Germline V gene data show CDR1 as MDHEN and CDR2 as SYDVKM. CDR3 sequence (DNA): TGTGCCAGCAGTCCTCGGGAGGGTTTCAACTATGGCTACACCTTC. Amino acid sequence: CASSPREGFNYGYTF.

The chain combines TRBV9 with TRBJ1-1; 9 bases are a match to TRBD1. The CDR3 totals 14 residues. CDR1 and CDR2 from the germline V gene are SGDLS and YYNGEE. V lost 3 bases to trimming and J lost 5 bases; unmatched junction nucleotides: 5. The CDR3 is CASSEGQGKTEAFF. CDR3 bases: TGTGCCAGCAGCGAGGGACAGGGTAAGACTGAAGCTTTCTTT. The entire variable domain, with the rest obtained from reference TRBV9 and TRBJ1-1, is as follows: DSGVTQTPKHLITATGQRVTLRCSPRSGDLSVYWYQQSLDQGLQFLIQYYNGEERAKGNILERFSAQQFPDLHSELNLSSLELGDSALYFCASSEGQGKTEAFFGQGTRLTVV.

The chain carries TRBV9 and TRBJ1-4; possible D gene TRBD1, 5 bases. This CDR3 is built from 19 residues. V gave up 3 bases and J gave up 0 bases, with 21 bases separating them. Germline values: CDR1 SGDLS, CDR2 YYNGEE. CDR3: CASSAPQNGTGATNEKLFF. CDR3 sequence (DNA): TGTGCCAGCAGCGCCCCGCAAAACGGAACAGGTGCAACTAATGAAAAACTGTTTTTT.

This clone was recorded a few times. V and J are TRBV11-2 and TRBJ1-2, with a tentative D call TRBD1 (5 bases). The CDR3 is 14 residues long. CDR1 is SGHAT, CDR2 FQNNGV, per germline. The V gene lost 3 bases and the J gene lost 4 bases, with 12 bases spanning the gap. For the CDR3, the DNA is TGTGCCAGCAGCTTCGGTCACAGGCGCTATGGCTACACCTTC. Translated: CASSFGHRRYGYTF.

This clone appeared once. The rearrangement links TRBV10-3 to TRBJ2-1; D possibly corresponds to TRBD2 (6 bases). The V gene lost 3 bases and the J gene lost 7 bases, with 10 bases spanning the gap. Germline values: CDR1 ENHRY, CDR2 SYGVKD. The CDR3 runs 13 residues. The CDR3 coding sequence is TGTGCCATCAGTGATTTGCGGGATAATGAGCAGTTCTTC. It specifies CAISDLRDNEQFF.

The V call is TRBV7-2, the J call TRBJ1-6; D not resolved. This CDR3 is built from 13 residues. Per germline, CDR1 SGHTA and CDR2 FQGNSA. Trimming cost V 2 bases and J 11 bases, with 10 bases left between them. The CDR3 loop is CASSLFTAAPLHF. The CDR3 nucleotides read TGTGCCAGCAGCTTATTTACAGCCGCACCCCTCCACTTT. Filled out from reference TRBV7-2 and TRBJ1-6, the complete variable domain reads GAGVSQSPSNKVTEKGKDVELRCDPISGHTALYWYRQSLGQGLEFLIYFQGNSAPDKSGLPSDRFSAERTGGSVSTLTIQRTQQEDSAVYLCASSLFTAAPLHFGNGTRLTVT.